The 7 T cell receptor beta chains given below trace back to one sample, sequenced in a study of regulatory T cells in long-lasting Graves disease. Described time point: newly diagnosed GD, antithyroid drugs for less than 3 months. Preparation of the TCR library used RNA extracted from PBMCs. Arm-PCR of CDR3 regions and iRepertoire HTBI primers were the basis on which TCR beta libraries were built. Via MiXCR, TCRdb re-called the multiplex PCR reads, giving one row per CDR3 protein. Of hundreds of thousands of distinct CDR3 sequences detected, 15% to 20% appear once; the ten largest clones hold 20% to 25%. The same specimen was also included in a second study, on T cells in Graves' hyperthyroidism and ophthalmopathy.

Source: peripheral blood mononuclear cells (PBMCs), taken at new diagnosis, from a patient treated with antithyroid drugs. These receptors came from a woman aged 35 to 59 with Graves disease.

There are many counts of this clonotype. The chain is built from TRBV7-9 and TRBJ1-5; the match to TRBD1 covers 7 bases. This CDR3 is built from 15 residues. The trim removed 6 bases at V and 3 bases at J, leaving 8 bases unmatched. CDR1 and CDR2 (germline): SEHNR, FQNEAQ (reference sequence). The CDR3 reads CASSATTGDNQPQHF. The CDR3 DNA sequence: TGTGCCAGCAGTGCCACCACAGGGGACAATCAGCCCCAGCATTTT.

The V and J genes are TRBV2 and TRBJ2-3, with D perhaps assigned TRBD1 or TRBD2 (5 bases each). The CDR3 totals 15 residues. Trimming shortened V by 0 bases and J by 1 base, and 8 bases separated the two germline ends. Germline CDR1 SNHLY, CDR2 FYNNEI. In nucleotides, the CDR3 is TGTGCCAGCAGTGAAGCCCCGGGACGCACAGATACGCAGTATTTT. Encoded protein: CASSEAPGRTDTQYF.

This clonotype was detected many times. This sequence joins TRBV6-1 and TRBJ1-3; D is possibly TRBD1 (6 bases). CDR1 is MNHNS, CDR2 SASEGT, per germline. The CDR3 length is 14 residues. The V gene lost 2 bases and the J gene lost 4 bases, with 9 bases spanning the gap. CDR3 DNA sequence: TGTGCCAGCAGTGAACCAGGGGTCGGAAACACCATATATTTT. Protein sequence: CASSEPGVGNTIYF.

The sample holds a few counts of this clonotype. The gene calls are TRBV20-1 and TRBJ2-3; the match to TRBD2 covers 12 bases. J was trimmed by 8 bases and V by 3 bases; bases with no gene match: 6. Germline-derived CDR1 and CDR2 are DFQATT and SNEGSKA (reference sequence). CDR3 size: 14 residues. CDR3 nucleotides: TGCAGTGCTAGCCGACTAGCGGGGGTCGTTACGCAGTATTTT. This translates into CSASRLAGVVTQYF.

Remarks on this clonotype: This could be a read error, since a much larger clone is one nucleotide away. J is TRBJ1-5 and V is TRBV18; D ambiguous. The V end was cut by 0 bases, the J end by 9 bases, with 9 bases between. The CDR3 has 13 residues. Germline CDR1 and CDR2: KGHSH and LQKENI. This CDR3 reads CASSPPQWRPQHF. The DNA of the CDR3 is TGTGCCAGCTCACCACCTCAGTGGAGGCCCCAGCATTTT.

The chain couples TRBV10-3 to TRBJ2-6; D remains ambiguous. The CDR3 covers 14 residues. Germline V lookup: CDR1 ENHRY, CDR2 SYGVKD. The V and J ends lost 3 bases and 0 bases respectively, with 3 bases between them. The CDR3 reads CAISENSGANVLTF. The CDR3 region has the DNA TGTGCCATCAGTGAAAACTCTGGGGCCAACGTCCTGACTTTC.

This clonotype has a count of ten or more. CDR3 in amino acids: CASSIRDGTTYEQYF. CDR3 nucleotide sequence: TGTGCCAGCAGTATCCGGGACGGGACTACCTACGAGCAGTACTTC. The chain carries TRBV6-1 and TRBJ2-7; 7 bases fit TRBD2. With 5 bases clipped from V and 2 bases from J, the junction kept 9 bases outside the gene matches. Germline CDR1 reads MNHNS; CDR2 reads SASEGT. CDR3 length: 15 residues.